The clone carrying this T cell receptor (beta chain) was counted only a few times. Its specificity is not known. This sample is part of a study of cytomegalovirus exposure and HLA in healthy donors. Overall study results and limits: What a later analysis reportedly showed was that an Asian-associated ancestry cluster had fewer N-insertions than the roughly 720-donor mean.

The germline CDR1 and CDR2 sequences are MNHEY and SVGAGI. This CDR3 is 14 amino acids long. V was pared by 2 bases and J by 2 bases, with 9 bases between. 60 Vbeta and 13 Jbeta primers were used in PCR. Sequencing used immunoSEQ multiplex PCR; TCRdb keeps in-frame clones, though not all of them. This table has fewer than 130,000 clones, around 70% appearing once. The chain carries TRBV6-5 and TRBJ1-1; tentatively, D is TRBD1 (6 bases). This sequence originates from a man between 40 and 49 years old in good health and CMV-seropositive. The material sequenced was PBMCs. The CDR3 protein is CASSYDGTNTEAFF. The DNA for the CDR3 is TGTGCCAGCAGTTACGATGGGACAAACACTGAAGCTTTCTTT.